The table lists the clone carrying this T cell receptor (beta chain) with a few counts. What it recognizes is unknown. PCR used 60 Vbeta primers and 13 Jbeta primers. The data were produced by immunoSEQ multiplex PCR, yet TCRdb's version contains in-frame clones alone and is incomplete. Altogether roughly 110,000 clones are present, 55% to 65% being singletons, with the ten largest covering 2% to 2.5%. The sample comes from a study of cytomegalovirus exposure and HLA in healthy donors. The wider study: Earlier results showed approximately 110 million unique TCR beta sequences derived from approximately 170 million T cells. Study observations and caveats: The authors judged a highly shared variant cluster likely a sequencing artifact. For TCR beta chains, V- and J-gene trimming was later linked to a missense DCLRE1C variant.

From germline, CDR1 is LGHNA and CDR2 YSLEER. The length of the CDR3 is 18 residues. The V segment lost 1 base and the J segment 0 bases; nucleotides outside the gene matches: 7. The sample comprised PBMCs. The TCR comes from a woman in her 30s in good health and CMV-seronegative. The rearrangement joins TRBV4-3 to TRBJ1-4; 8 bases line up with TRBD1. CDR3 region: CASSQVLNRGATNEKLFF. CDR3 nucleotides: TGCGCCAGCAGCCAAGTTTTGAACAGGGGGGCAACTAATGAAAAACTGTTTTTT.